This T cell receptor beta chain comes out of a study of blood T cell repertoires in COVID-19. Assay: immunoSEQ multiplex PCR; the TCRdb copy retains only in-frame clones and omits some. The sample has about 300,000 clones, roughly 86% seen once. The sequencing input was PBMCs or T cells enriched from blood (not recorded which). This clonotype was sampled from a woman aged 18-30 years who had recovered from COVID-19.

CDR3 sequence reads: CASSPPVAGGSYEQYF. The CDR3 DNA is TGCGCCAGCAGCCCGCCGGTAGCGGGAGGGTCCTACGAGCAGTACTTC. The chain employs TRBV5-1 and TRBJ2-7; 11 bases fit TRBD2. The CDR3 is 16 residues long. The germline V gene encodes CDR1 SGHRS and CDR2 YFSETQ. The J segment lost 1 base and the V segment lost 4 bases, leaving 7 bases of the junction unmatched.